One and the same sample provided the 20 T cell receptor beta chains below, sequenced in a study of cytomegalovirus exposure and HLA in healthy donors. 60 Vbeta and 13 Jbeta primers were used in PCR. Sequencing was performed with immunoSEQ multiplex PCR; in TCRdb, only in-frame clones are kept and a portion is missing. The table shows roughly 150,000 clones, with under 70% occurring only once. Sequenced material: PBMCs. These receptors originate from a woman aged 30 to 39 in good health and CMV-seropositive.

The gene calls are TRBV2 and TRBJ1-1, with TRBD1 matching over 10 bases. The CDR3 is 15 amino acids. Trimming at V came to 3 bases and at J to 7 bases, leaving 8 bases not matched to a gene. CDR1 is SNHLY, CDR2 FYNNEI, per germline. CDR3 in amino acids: CASSELGQGMGEAFF. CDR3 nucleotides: TGTGCCAGCAGTGAGTTGGGACAGGGGATGGGTGAAGCTTTCTTT.

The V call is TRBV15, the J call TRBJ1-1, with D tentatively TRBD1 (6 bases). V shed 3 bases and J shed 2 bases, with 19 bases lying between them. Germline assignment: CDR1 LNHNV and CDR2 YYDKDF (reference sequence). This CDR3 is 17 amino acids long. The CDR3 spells CATSRGPGGHRNTEAFF. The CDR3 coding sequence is TGTGCCACCAGCAGGGGCCCTGGGGGACACCGAAACACTGAAGCTTTCTTT.

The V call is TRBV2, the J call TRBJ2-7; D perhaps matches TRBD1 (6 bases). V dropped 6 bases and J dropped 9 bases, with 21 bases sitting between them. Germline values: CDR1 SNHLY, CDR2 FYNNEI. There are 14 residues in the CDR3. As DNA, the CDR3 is TGTGCCAGCAGAGCCGGACAGCTAGTTACGAGGCAGTACTTC. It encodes CASRAGQLVTRQYF.

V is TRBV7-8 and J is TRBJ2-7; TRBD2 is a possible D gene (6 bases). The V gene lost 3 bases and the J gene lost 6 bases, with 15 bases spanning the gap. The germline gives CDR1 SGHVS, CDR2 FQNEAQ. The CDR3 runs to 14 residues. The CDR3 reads CASSFSGKGSEQYF. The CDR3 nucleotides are TGTGCCAGCAGCTTTAGCGGTAAGGGATCCGAGCAGTACTTC.

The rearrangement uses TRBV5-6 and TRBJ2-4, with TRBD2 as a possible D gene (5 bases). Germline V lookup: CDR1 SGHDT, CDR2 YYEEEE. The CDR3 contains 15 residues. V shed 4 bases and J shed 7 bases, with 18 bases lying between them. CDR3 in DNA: TGTGCCAGCAGCCCGGAGGTCACTATGCAGAACATTCAGTACTTC. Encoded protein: CASSPEVTMQNIQYF.

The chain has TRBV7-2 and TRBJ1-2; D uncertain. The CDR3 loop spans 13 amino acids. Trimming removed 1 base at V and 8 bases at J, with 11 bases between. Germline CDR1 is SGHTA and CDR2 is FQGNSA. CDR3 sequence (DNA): TGTGCCAGCAGCTTAGGTGATATGGGCGGCTACACCTTC. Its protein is CASSLGDMGGYTF. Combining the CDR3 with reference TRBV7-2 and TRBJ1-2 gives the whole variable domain GAGVSQSPSNKVTEKGKDVELRCDPISGHTALYWYRQSLGQGLEFLIYFQGNSAPDKSGLPSDRFSAERTGGSVSTLTIQRTQQEDSAVYLCASSLGDMGGYTFGSGTRLTVV.

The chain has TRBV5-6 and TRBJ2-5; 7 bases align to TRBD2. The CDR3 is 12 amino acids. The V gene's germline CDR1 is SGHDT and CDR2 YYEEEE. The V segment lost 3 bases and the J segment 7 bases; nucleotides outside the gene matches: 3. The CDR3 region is CASSSTGGTQYF. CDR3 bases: TGTGCCAGCAGCTCGACGGGGGGGACCCAGTACTTC.

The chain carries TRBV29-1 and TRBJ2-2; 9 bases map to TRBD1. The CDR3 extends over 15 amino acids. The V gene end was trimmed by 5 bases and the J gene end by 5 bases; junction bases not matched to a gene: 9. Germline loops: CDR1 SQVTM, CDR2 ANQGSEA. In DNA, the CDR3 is TGCAGCGTTCGTACAGGGGGCGTGATTACCGGGGAGCTGTTTTTT. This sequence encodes CSVRTGGVITGELFF.

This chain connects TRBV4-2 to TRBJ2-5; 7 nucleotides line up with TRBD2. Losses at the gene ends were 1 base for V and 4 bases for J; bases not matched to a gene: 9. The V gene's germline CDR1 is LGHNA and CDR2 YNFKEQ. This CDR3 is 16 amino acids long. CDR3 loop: CASSQGAASGRETQYF. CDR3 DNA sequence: TGTGCCAGCAGCCAAGGAGCCGCTAGCGGACGAGAGACCCAGTACTTC.

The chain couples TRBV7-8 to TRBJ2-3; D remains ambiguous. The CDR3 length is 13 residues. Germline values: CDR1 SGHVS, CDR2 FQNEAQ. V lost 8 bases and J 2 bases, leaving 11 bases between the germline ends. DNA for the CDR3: TGTGCCAGCTACCCAGGTTTCACAGATACGCAGTATTTT. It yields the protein CASYPGFTDTQYF.

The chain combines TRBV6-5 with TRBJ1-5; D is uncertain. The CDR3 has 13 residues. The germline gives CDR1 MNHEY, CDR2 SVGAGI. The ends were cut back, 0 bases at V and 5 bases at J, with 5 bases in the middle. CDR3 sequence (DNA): TGTGCCAGCAGTTACTCGCGCTATCAGCCCCAGCATTTT. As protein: CASSYSRYQPQHF.

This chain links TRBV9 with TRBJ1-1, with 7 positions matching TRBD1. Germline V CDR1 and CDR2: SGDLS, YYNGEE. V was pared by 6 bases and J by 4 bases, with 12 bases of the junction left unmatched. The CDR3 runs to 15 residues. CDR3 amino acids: CASTPNPRGATEAFF. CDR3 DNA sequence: TGTGCCAGCACCCCTAACCCCAGGGGGGCCACTGAAGCTTTCTTT.

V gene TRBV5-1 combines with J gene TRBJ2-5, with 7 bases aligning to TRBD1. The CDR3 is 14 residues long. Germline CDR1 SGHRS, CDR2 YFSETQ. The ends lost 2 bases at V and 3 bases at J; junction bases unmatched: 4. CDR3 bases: TGCGCCAGCAGCTTCAGACAGGGAGAAGAGACCCAGTACTTC. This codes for CASSFRQGEETQYF. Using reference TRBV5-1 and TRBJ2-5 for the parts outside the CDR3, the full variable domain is KAGVTQTPRYLIKTRGQQVTLSCSPISGHRSVSWYQQTPGQGLQFLFEYFSETQRNKGNFPGRFSGRQFSNSRSEMNVSTLELGDSALYLCASSFRQGEETQYFGPGTRLLVL.

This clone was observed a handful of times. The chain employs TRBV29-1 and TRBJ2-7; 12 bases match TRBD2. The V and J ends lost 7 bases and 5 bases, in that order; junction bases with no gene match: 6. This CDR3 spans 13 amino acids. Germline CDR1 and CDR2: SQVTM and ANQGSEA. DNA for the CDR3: TGCAGCGCGAGTACTAGCGGGGGGCACGAGCAGTACTTC. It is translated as CSASTSGGHEQYF.

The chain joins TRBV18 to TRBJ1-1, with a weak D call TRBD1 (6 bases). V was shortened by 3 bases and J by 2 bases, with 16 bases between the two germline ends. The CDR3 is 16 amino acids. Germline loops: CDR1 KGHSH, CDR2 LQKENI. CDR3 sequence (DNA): TGTGCCAGCTCACCCCCGAGGACAGCGATAAACACTGAAGCTTTCTTT. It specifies CASSPPRTAINTEAFF.

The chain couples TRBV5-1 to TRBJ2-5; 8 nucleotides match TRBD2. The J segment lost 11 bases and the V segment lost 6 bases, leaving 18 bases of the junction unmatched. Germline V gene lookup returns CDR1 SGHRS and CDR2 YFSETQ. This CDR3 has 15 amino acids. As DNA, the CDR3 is TGCGCCAGCAACTACTGGGATGGAGCGGGAGAAGGGCAGTACTTC. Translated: CASNYWDGAGEGQYF.

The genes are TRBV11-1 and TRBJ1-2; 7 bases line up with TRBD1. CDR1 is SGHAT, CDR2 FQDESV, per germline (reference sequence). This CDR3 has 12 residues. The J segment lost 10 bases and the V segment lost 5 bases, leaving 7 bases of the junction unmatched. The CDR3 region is CASSLRQGDYTF. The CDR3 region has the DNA TGTGCCAGCAGCCTTCGACAGGGCGACTACACCTTC.

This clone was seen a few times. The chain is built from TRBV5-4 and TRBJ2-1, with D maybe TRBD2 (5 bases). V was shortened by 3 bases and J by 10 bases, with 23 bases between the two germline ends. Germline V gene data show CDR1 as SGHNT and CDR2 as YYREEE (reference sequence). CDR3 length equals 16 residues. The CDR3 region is CASSYVLGASPGEQFF. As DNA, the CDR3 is TGTGCCAGCAGCTACGTTTTGGGTGCTAGCCCCGGCGAGCAGTTCTTC. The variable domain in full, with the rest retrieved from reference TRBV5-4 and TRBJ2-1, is ETGVTQSPTHLIKTRGQQVTLRCSSQSGHNTVSWYQQALGQGPQFIFQYYREEENGRGNFPPRFSGLQFPNYSSELNVNALELDDSALYLCASSYVLGASPGEQFFGPGTRLTVL.

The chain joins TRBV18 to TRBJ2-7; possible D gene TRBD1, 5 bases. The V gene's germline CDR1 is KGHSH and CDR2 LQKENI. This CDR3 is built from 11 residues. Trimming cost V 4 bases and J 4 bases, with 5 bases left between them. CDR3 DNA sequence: TGTGCCAGCTCACGACAGTACGAGCAGTACTTC. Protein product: CASSRQYEQYF.

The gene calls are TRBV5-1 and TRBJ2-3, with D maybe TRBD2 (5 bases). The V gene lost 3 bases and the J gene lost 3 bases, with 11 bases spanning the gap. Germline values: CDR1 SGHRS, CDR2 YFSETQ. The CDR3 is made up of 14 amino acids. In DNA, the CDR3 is TGCGCCAGCAGCTCTGTCGGGGAAACAGATACGCAGTATTTT. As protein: CASSSVGETDTQYF. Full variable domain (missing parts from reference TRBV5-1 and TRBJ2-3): KAGVTQTPRYLIKTRGQQVTLSCSPISGHRSVSWYQQTPGQGLQFLFEYFSETQRNKGNFPGRFSGRQFSNSRSEMNVSTLELGDSALYLCASSSVGETDTQYFGPGTRLTVL.